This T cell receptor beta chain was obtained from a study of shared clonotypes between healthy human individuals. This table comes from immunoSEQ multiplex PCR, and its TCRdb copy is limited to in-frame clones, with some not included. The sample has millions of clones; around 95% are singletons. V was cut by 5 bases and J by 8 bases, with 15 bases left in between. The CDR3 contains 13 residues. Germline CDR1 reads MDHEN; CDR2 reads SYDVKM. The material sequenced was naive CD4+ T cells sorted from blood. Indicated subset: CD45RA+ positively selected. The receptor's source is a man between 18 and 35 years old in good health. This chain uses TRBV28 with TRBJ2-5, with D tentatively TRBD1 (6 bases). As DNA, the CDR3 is TGTGCCAGCAGTACTACAGGGACAAGAACCCAGTACTTC. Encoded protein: CASSTTGTRTQYF.